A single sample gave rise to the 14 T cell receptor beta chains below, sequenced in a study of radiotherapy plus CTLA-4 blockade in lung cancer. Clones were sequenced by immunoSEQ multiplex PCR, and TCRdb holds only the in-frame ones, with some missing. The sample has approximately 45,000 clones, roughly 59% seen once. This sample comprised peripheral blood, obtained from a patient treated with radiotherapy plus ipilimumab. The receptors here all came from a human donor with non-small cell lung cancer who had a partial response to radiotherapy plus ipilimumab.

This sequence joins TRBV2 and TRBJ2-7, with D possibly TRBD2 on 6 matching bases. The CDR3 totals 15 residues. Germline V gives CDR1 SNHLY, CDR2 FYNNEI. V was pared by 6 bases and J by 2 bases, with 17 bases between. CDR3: CASRGGTSGPYEQYF. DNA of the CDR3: TGTGCCAGCAGAGGAGGGACCTCCGGACCCTACGAGCAGTACTTC. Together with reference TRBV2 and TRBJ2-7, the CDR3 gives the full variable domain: EPEVTQTPSHQVTQMGQEVILRCVPISNHLYFYWYRQILGQKVEFLVSFYNNEISEKSEIFDDQFSVERPDGSNFTLKIRSTKLEDSAMYFCASRGGTSGPYEQYFGPGTRLTVT.

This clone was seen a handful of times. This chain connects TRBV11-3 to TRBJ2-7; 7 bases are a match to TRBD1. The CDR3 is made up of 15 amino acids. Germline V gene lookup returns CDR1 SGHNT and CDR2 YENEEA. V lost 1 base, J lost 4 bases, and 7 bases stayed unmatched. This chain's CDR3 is CASSLVTGPGYEQYF. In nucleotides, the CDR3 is TGTGCCAGCAGCTTAGTGACAGGGCCTGGATACGAGCAGTACTTC.

CDR3 nucleotides: TGTGCCAGCAGCTTACAAGCAGGAGGCTATGGCTACACCTTC. This encodes CASSLQAGGYGYTF. The chain employs TRBV7-6 and TRBJ1-2; no clear D gene. Germline V lookup: CDR1 SGHVS, CDR2 FNYEAQ. CDR3 length equals 14 residues. Trimming shortened V by 2 bases and J by 4 bases, and 11 bases separated the two germline ends.

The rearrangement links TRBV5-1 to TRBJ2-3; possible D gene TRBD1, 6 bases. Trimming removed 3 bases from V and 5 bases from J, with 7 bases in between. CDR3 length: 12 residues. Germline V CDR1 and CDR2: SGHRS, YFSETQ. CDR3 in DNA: TGCGCCAGCAGCTCAGGGGAAGATACGCAGTATTTT. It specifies CASSSGEDTQYF.

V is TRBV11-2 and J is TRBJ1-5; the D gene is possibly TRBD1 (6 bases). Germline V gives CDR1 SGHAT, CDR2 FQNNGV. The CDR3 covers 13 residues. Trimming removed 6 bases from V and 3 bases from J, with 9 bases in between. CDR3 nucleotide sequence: TGTGCCAGCAGTCCAGGGGTCAATCAGCCCCAGCATTTT. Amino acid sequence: CASSPGVNQPQHF.

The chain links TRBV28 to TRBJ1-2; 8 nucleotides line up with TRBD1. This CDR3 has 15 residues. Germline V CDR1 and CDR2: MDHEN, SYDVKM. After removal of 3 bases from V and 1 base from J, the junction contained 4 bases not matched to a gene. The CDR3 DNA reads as TGTGCCAGCAGTTTTTCTGACAGGGGTAACTATGGCTACACCTTC. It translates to CASSFSDRGNYGYTF.

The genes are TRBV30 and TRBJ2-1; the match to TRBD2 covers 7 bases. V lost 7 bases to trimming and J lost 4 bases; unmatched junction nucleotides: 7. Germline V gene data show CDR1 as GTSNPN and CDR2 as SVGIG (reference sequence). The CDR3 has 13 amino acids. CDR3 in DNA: TGTGCCTCCCGCCGGGACTATTACAATGAGCAGTTCTTC. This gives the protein CASRRDYYNEQFF.

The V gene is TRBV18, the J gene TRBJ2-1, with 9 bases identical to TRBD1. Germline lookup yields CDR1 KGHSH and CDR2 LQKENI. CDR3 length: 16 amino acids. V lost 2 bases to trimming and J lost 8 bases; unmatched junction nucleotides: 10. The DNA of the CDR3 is TGTGCCAGCTCACCAAAACCGGGACAGGGCATTTATGAGCAGTTCTTC. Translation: CASSPKPGQGIYEQFF.

CDR3 sequence: CAWSRDRGPFEQYF. CDR3 bases: TGTGCCTGGAGTCGAGACAGGGGGCCTTTCGAGCAGTACTTC. V and J are TRBV30 and TRBJ2-7; 10 nucleotides line up with TRBD1. Trimming took 2 bases from V and 6 from J; bases not matched to a gene: 7. The CDR3 runs to 14 residues. Germline V CDR1 and CDR2: GTSNPN, SVGIG (reference sequence). Full variable domain (remainder filled in from reference TRBV30 and TRBJ2-7): SQTIHQWPATLVQPVGSPLSLECTVEGTSNPNLYWYRQAAGRGLQLLFYSVGIGQISSEVPQNLSASRPQDRQFILSSKKLLLSDSGFYLCAWSRDRGPFEQYFGPGTRLTVT.

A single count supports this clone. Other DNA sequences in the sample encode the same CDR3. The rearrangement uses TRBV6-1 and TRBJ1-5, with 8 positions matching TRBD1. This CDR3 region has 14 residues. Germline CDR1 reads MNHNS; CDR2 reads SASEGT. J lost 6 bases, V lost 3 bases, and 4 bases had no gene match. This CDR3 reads CASSDSGGGQPQHF. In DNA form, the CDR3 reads TGTGCCAGCAGTGATTCAGGGGGCGGTCAGCCCCAGCATTTT.

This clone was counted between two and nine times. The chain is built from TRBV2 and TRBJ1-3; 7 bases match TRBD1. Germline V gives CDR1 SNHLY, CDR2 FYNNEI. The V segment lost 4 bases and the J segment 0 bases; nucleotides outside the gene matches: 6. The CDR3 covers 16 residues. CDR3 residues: CASSVQGPHSGNTIYF. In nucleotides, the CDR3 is TGTGCCAGCAGTGTACAGGGGCCGCACTCTGGAAACACCATATATTTT.

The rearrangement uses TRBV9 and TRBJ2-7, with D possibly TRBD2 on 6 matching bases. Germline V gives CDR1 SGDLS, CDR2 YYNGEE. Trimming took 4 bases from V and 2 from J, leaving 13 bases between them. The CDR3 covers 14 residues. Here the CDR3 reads CASSSLGGAYEQYF. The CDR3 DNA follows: TGTGCCAGCAGCTCGCTGGGGGGTGCCTACGAGCAGTACTTC. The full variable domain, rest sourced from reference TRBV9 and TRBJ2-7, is DSGVTQTPKHLITATGQRVTLRCSPRSGDLSVYWYQQSLDQGLQFLIQYYNGEERAKGNILERFSAQQFPDLHSELNLSSLELGDSALYFCASSSLGGAYEQYFGPGTRLTVT.

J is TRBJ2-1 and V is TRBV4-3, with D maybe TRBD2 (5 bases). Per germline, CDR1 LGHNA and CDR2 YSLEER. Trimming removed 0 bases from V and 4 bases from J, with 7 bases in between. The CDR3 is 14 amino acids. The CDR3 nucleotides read TGCGCCAGCAGCCAAGAGGCGGGTTACAATGAGCAGTTCTTC. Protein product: CASSQEAGYNEQFF.

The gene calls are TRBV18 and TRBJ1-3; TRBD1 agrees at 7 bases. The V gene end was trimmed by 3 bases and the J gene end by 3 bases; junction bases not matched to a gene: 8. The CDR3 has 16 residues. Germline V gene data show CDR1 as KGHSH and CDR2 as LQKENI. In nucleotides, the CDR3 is TGTGCCAGCTCACCGGCCGGGACAGCTATTGGAAACACCATATATTTT. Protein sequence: CASSPAGTAIGNTIYF.